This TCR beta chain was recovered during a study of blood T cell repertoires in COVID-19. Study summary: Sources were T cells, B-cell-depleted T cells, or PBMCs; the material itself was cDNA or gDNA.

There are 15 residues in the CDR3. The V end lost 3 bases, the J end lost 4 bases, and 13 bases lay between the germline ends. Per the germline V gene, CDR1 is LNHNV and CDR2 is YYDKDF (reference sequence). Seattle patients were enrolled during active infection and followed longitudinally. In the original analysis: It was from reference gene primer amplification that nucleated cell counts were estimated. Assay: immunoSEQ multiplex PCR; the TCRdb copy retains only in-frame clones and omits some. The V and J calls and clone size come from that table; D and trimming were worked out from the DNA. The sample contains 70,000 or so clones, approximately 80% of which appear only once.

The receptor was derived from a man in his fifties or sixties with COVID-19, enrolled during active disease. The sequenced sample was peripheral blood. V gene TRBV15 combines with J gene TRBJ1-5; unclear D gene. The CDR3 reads CATSRGPQLNQPQHF. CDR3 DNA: TGTGCCACCAGCAGGGGTCCACAGCTTAATCAGCCCCAGCATTTT.